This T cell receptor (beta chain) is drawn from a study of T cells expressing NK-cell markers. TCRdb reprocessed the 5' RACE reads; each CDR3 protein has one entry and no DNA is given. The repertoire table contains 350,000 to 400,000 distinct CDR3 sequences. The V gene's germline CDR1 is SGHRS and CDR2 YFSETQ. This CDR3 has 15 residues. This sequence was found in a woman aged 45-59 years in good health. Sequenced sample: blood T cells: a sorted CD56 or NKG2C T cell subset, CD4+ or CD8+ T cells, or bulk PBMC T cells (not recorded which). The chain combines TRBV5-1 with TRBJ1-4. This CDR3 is CASSARDGRPEKLFF.